The 10 T cell receptor beta chains listed next were all sequenced from one sample in a study of blood T cell repertoires in COVID-19. This table comes from immunoSEQ multiplex PCR, and its TCRdb copy is limited to in-frame clones, with some not included. The sample records roughly 250,000 clones, more than 70% being singletons. The sequenced sample consisted of peripheral blood. The receptors here all came from a middle-aged woman who had recovered from COVID-19.

This clone was seen only once. V gene TRBV28 combines with J gene TRBJ1-5; D is unresolved. Germline CDR1 is MDHEN and CDR2 is SYDVKM. The V gene lost 2 bases and the J gene lost 1 base, with 6 bases spanning the gap. This CDR3 is built from 14 residues. The CDR3 protein is CASSLRRSNQPQHF. CDR3 nucleotide sequence: TGTGCCAGCAGTTTACGGAGGAGCAATCAGCCCCAGCATTTT.

This chain links TRBV4-3 with TRBJ2-3; 9 bases align to TRBD1. J was trimmed by 3 bases and V by 3 bases; bases with no gene match: 7. The CDR3 totals 16 residues. Looked up from germline, CDR1 is LGHNA and CDR2 is YSLEER. CDR3 region: CASSHDGTGRTDTQYF. The CDR3 region has the DNA TGCGCCAGCAGCCATGATGGGACAGGGAGGACAGATACGCAGTATTTT.

The chain uses TRBV7-6 and TRBJ2-3, with 8 bases matching TRBD1. After removal of 5 bases from V and 3 bases from J, the junction contained 4 bases not matched to a gene. The CDR3 runs 14 residues. From germline, CDR1 is SGHVS and CDR2 FNYEAQ. In DNA form, the CDR3 reads TGTGCCAGCAGCCGCAGACAGGGGACAGATACGCAGTATTTT. As protein: CASSRRQGTDTQYF.

V gene TRBV5-1 combines with J gene TRBJ2-1; 10 positions agree with TRBD1. The germline V gene encodes CDR1 SGHRS and CDR2 YFSETQ. J was trimmed by 2 bases and V by 7 bases; bases with no gene match: 6. CDR3 length equals 15 residues. The CDR3 sequence: CASGRQGATYNEQFF. In nucleotides, the CDR3 is TGCGCCAGCGGTCGACAGGGGGCGACCTACAATGAGCAGTTCTTC.

The J gene is TRBJ2-1, the V gene TRBV7-9, with 7 nucleotides matching TRBD1. This CDR3 contains 16 residues. CDR1 and CDR2 from the germline V gene are SEHNR and FQNEAQ (reference sequence). With 5 bases clipped from V and 3 bases from J, the junction kept 10 bases outside the gene matches. The CDR3 reads CASSNAWDSGYNEQFF. The CDR3 DNA sequence: TGTGCCAGCAGCAACGCGTGGGACAGTGGCTACAATGAGCAGTTCTTC.

CDR3 residues: CASSVRTGGSGNTIYF. The CDR3 nucleotides read TGTGCCAGTAGTGTCCGGACAGGGGGCTCTGGAAACACCATATATTTT. This chain joins TRBV19 and TRBJ1-3; TRBD1 aligns across 10 bases. The CDR3 sequence is 16 residues long. Germline CDR1 and CDR2: LNHDA and SQIVND (reference sequence). Losses at the gene ends were 5 bases for V and 0 bases for J; bases not matched to a gene: 4.

The rearrangement links TRBV5-6 to TRBJ1-1; D call uncertain. Germline loops: CDR1 SGHDT, CDR2 YYEEEE. Trimming took off 3 bases at V and 3 bases at J, with 3 bases between the two ends. CDR3 size: 11 residues. The CDR3 nucleotides are TGTGCCAGCAGCTACTACACTGAAGCTTTCTTT. It translates to CASSYYTEAFF.

The chain carries TRBV4-3 and TRBJ2-1, with 10 bases lining up with TRBD2. The CDR3 loop spans 17 amino acids. The junction had 11 bases not matched to a gene; V was cut back by 0 bases and J by 9 bases. Germline V gives CDR1 LGHNA, CDR2 YSLEER. CDR3 protein: CASSQDPSGSYRGEQFF. CDR3 in DNA: TGCGCCAGCAGCCAAGATCCTAGCGGGAGCTATAGGGGTGAGCAGTTCTTC.

The chain combines TRBV6-2 or TRBV6-3 with TRBJ2-5; D possibly corresponds to TRBD2 (7 bases). The CDR3 has 16 amino acids. The V gene lost 0 bases and the J gene lost 5 bases, with 16 bases spanning the gap. The V gene's germline CDR1 is MNHEY and CDR2 SVGEGT. CDR3 nucleotides: TGTGCCAGCAGTTACTCGCTAGGGGGGGTCTTGGAGACCCAGTACTTC. It encodes CASSYSLGGVLETQYF.

This clone showed up just once. V gene TRBV11-2 combines with J gene TRBJ1-2; tentatively, D is TRBD1 (5 bases). CDR1 SGHAT and CDR2 FQNNGV come from the germline V gene. The ends were cut back, 3 bases at V and 4 bases at J, with 15 bases in the middle. The CDR3 consists of 15 residues. The CDR3: CASSFPDSNTYGYTF. The CDR3 nucleotides are TGTGCCAGCAGCTTTCCCGACAGCAACACCTATGGCTACACCTTC.